Reported below is one T cell receptor (beta chain). This sample was included in a study of blood T cell repertoires in COVID-19. In the study's own analysis: Estimation of nucleated cell counts relied on the amplification of reference gene primers. Sequencing was performed with immunoSEQ multiplex PCR; in TCRdb, only in-frame clones are kept and a portion is missing. V, J and clone size are taken as reported in that table, and D and trimming were inferred from the DNA itself. This sample has over 200,000 clones, with about 90% found just once. This CDR3 comprises 11 residues. With V trimmed by 6 bases and J by 9 bases, 3 bases remained unmatched. Germline CDR1 reads MDHEN; CDR2 reads SYDVKM.

This chain joins TRBV28 and TRBJ1-1, with 8 bases aligning to TRBD1. The sample comprised peripheral blood. The TCR was taken from a man aged 35 to 55 with active or convalescent COVID-19. DNA of the CDR3: TGTGCCAGCAGGCAGGGGGCGCAAGCTTTCTTT. Amino acids: CASRQGAQAFF.